This TCR beta chain was documented in a study of immune evolution from preneoplasia to lung adenocarcinoma. Study-level results: Later-stage lesions appeared to have more T cells, more diversity, less clonality. Normal lung had the highest top T cell clone frequencies.

Germline CDR1 reads MDHEN; CDR2 reads SYDVKM. The CDR3 runs 11 residues. V gave up 9 bases and J gave up 7 bases, with 12 bases separating them. The method was immunoSEQ multiplex PCR; TCRdb's version includes in-frame clones alone and lacks a portion of them. The table includes under 5,500 clones, about 80% detected once. Patient tissue came from resections in Japan or China, 2014–2017. H&E slides confirmed each diagnosis, reviewed by two pathologists independently. Regarding this clone: Its antigen remains unidentified.

The clonotype originates from a person aged 50-75 years with lung adenocarcinoma. Material for sequencing was FFPE normal lung tissue adjacent to the tumor. The rearrangement links TRBV28 to TRBJ1-1; D call uncertain. The CDR3 DNA is TGTGCCAGTAATCTTGTGGGTGAAGCTTTCTTT. This gives the protein CASNLVGEAFF.